Listed below are T cell receptor beta chains from one sample, sequenced in a study of early T cells in non-severe SARS-CoV-2 infection. One entry per CDR3 protein, called by TCRdb with MiXCR from the 5' RACE reads. The sample holds 45,000 to 70,000 distinct CDR3 sequences, 6% to 7% seen once. Sequencing was performed on whole blood. The receptors were gathered from an adult who was a healthcare worker with PCR-confirmed SARS-CoV-2 infection or an uninfected control (not recorded which). Both conserved end residues are part of each CDR3. The order of the fields is CDR3 protein, V gene.

cdr3_aa: CSVITLDSYEQYF
v_call: TRBV20-1

cdr3_aa: CASSRTGGSSYNEQFF
v_call: TRBV6-5

cdr3_aa: CASSLSRSRETQYF
v_call: TRBV7-2

cdr3_aa: CASSLGETGELFF
v_call: TRBV7-6

cdr3_aa: CATSTPKGQGTEAFF
v_call: TRBV15

cdr3_aa: CASNYLSGSNQPQHF
v_call: TRBV19

cdr3_aa: CAWRRGFSTYNEQFF
v_call: TRBV30

cdr3_aa: CASSGSTDTQYF
v_call: TRBV9

cdr3_aa: CASRLENTEAFF
v_call: TRBV28

cdr3_aa: CASSPPGSAEQYF
v_call: TRBV7-2

cdr3_aa: CASRYMGGLTDTQYF
v_call: TRBV7-2

cdr3_aa: CAISDPTLAGNYEQYF
v_call: TRBV10-3

cdr3_aa: CSAREAERVSEAFF
v_call: TRBV20-1

cdr3_aa: CASSPALAGGPSNEQFF
v_call: TRBV7-2

cdr3_aa: CASSVTLDNEQFF
v_call: TRBV7-7

cdr3_aa: CSARDRVRGQNTEAFF
v_call: TRBV20-1

cdr3_aa: CASSSLGSGGADTQYF
v_call: TRBV5-5

cdr3_aa: CASSQDPEAGAYYEQYF
v_call: TRBV4-2

cdr3_aa: CASSPPPGSDLAEAFF
v_call: TRBV18

cdr3_aa: CASSQDTYGYTF
v_call: TRBV14

cdr3_aa: CAIFSGDTYEQYF
v_call: TRBV28

cdr3_aa: CASSLGRTNNSPLHF
v_call: TRBV7-8

cdr3_aa: CASRNSGGTDTQYF
v_call: TRBV6-6

cdr3_aa: CASSDRDSTDTQYF
v_call: TRBV9

cdr3_aa: CASSSGQGQSTDTQYF
v_call: TRBV7-3

cdr3_aa: CASNSQDSNSPLHF
v_call: TRBV19

cdr3_aa: CASADRVNQPQHF
v_call: TRBV7-2

cdr3_aa: CASSQDRRTTEAFF
v_call: TRBV4-2

cdr3_aa: CASSLESITEAFF
v_call: TRBV5-1

cdr3_aa: CASSLNHGGNEQFF
v_call: TRBV5-1

cdr3_aa: CGGQFQETQYF
v_call: TRBV20-1

cdr3_aa: CASNSGNTGELFF
v_call: TRBV7-2

cdr3_aa: CSARLPRISGANVLTF
v_call: TRBV20-1

cdr3_aa: CASSYPGHSYEQYF
v_call: TRBV6-2/TRBV6-3

cdr3_aa: CASSADAIQPQHF
v_call: TRBV6-2/TRBV6-3

cdr3_aa: CASSPPGSENTIYF
v_call: TRBV7-9

cdr3_aa: CAWSPDQGHGYTF
v_call: TRBV30

cdr3_aa: CSVEGQVGELFF
v_call: TRBV29-1

cdr3_aa: CASSLGRRDVLTF
v_call: TRBV5-6

cdr3_aa: CASSNGDGRGGTEAFF
v_call: TRBV5-5

cdr3_aa: CASSPRQTSSGNTIYF
v_call: TRBV7-9

cdr3_aa: CATSRDRDNSPLHF
v_call: TRBV15

cdr3_aa: CASTSAPNQPQHF
v_call: TRBV19

cdr3_aa: CASSFTGPGGGEQYF
v_call: TRBV7-6